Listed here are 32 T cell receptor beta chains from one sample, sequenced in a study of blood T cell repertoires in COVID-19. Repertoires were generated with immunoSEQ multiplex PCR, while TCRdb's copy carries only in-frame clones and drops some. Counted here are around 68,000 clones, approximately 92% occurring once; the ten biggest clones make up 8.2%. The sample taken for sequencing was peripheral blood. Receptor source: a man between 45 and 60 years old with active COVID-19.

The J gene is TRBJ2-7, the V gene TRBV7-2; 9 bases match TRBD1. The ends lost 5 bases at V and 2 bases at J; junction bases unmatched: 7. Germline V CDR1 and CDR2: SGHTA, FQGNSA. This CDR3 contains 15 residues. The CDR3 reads CASSKPGQGTYEQYF. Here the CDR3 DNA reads TGTGCCAGCAGCAAACCGGGACAGGGAACCTACGAGCAGTACTTC.

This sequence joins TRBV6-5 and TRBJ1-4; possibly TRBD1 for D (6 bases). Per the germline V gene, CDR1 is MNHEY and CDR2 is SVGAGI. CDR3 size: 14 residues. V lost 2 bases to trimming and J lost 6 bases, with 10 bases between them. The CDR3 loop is CASSYGGGYEKLFF. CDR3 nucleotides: TGTGCCAGCAGTTACGGGGGGGGCTATGAAAAACTGTTTTTT.

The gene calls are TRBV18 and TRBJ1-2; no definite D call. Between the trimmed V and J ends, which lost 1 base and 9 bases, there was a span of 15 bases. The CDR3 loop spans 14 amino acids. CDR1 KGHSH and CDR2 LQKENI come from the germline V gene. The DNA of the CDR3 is TGTGCCAGCTCACCACGGAGTCCTGGGTATCGCTACACCTTC. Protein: CASSPRSPGYRYTF.

CDR3 sequence (DNA): TGCGCCAGCAGTCCAACCAGAGGGGGGGGGTTGACCGGGGAGCTGTTTTTT. Translated: CASSPTRGGGLTGELFF. The rearrangement links TRBV10-1 to TRBJ2-2; tentative D call: TRBD2 (7 bases). From germline, CDR1 is WNHNN and CDR2 SYGVQD (reference sequence). There are 17 residues in the CDR3. V was shortened by 5 bases and J by 5 bases, with 21 bases between the two germline ends.

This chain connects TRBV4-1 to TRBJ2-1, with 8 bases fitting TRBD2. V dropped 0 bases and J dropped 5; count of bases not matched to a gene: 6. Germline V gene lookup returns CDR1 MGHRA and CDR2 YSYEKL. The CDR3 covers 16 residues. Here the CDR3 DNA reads TGCGCCAGCAGCCAAGAAACTCTAGCGGGTGACAATGAGCAGTTCTTC. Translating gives CASSQETLAGDNEQFF.

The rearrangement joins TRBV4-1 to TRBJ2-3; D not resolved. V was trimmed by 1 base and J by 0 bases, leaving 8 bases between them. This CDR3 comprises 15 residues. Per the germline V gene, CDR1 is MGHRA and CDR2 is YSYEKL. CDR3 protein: CASSQGQQSTDTQYF. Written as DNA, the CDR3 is TGCGCCAGCAGCCAAGGTCAACAGAGCACAGATACGCAGTATTTT.

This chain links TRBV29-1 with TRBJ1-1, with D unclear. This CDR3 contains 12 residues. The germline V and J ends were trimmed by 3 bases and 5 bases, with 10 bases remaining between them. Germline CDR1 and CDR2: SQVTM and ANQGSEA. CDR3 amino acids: CSVDSAATEAFF. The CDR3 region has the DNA TGCAGCGTTGATTCGGCGGCAACTGAAGCTTTCTTT.

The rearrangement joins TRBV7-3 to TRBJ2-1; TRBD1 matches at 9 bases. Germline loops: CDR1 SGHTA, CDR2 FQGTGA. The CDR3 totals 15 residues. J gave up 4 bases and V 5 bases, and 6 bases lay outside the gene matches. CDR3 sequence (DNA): TGTGCCAGCAGCCTGACAGGGGGTTCGTACAATGAGCAGTTCTTC. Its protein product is CASSLTGGSYNEQFF.

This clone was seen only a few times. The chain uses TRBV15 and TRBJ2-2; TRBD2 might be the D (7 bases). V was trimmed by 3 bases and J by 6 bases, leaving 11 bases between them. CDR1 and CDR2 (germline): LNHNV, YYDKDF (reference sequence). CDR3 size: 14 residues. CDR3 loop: CATSSAGAPGELFF. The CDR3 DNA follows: TGTGCCACCAGCAGCGCGGGGGCGCCCGGGGAGCTGTTTTTT.

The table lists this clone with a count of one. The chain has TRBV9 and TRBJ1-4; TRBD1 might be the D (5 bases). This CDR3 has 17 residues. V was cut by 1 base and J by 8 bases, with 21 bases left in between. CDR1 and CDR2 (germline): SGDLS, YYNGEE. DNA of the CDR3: TGTGCCAGCAGCGTATCCCAACCCGGGACTGGGGAGGAAAAACTGTTTTTT. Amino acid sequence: CASSVSQPGTGEEKLFF.

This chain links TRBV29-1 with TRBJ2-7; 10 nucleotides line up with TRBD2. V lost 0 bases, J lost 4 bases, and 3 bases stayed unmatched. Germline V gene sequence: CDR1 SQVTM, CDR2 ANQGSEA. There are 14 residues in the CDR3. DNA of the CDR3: TGCAGCGTTGAAGAACAGCGGGGGGGGTACGAGCAGTACTTC. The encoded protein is CSVEEQRGGYEQYF.

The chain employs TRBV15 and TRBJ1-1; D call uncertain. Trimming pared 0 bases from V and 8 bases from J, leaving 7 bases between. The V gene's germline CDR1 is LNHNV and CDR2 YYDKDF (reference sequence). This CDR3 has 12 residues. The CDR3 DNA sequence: TGTGCCACCAGCAGAGATACGGGGGAAGCTTTCTTT. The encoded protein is CATSRDTGEAFF. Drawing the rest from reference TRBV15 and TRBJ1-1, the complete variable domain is DAMVIQNPRYQVTQFGKPVTLSCSQTLNHNVMYWYQQKSSQAPKLLFHYYDKDFNNEADTPDNFQSRRPNTSFCFLDIRSPGLGDTAMYLCATSRDTGEAFFGQGTRLTVV.

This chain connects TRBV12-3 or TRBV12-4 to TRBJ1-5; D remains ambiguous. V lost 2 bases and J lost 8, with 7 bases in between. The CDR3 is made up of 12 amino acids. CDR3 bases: TGTGCCAGCAGTTTATCTATTGAGCCCCAGCATTTT. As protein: CASSLSIEPQHF.

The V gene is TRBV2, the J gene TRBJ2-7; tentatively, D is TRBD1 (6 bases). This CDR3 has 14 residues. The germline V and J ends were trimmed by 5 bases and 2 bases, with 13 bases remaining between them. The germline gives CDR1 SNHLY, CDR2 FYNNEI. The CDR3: CASSHRAQTYEQYF. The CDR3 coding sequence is TGTGCCAGCAGTCACAGGGCCCAAACCTACGAGCAGTACTTC.

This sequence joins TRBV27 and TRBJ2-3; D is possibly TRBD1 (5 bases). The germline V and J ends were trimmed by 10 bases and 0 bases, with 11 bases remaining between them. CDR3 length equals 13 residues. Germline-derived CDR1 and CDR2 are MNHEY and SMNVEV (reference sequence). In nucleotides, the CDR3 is TGTGCCACCCAGGGCCCTAGCACAGATACGCAGTATTTT. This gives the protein CATQGPSTDTQYF.

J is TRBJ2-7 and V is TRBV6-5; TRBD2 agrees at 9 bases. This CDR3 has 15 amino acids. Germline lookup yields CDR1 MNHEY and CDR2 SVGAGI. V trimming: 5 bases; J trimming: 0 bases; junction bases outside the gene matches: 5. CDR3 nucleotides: TGTGCCAGCAGTCGGACTAGCGAGAGCTCCTACGAGCAGTACTTC. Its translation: CASSRTSESSYEQYF.

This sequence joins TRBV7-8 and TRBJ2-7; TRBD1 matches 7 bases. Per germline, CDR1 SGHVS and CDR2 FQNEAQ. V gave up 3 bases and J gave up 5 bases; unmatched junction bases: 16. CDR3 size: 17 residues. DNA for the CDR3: TGTGCCAGCAGCTTCTACAGGGGACACGACCTTGGAAACGAGCAGTACTTC. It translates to CASSFYRGHDLGNEQYF.

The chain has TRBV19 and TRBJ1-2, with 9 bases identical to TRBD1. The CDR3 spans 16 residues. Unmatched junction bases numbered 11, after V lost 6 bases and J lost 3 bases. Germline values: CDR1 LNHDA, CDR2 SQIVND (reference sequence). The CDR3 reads CASSETGGNLYYGYTF. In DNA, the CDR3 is TGTGCCAGTAGCGAGACAGGGGGTAATCTCTACTATGGCTACACCTTC.

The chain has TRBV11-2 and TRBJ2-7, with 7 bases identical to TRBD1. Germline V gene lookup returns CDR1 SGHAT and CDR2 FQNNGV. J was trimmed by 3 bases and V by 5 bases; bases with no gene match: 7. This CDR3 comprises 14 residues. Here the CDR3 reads CASSERDSYYEQYF. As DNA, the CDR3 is TGTGCCAGCAGCGAACGGGACAGTTACTACGAGCAGTACTTC.

Here the CDR3 reads CATSDPGQGKETQYF. The CDR3 nucleotides are TGTGCCACCAGTGATCCGGGACAGGGGAAGGAGACCCAGTACTTC. The chain employs TRBV24-1 and TRBJ2-5, with 10 bases fitting TRBD1. V trimming: 3 bases; J trimming: 5 bases; junction bases outside the gene matches: 5. In germline, CDR1 is KGHDR, CDR2 SFDVKD. CDR3 length: 15 residues.

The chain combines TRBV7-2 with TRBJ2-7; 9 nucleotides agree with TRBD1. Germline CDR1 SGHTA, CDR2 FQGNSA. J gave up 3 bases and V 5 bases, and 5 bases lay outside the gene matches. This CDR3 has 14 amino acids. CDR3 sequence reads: CASSETGGDYEQYF. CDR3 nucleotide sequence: TGTGCCAGCAGCGAGACAGGGGGGGACTACGAGCAGTACTTC.

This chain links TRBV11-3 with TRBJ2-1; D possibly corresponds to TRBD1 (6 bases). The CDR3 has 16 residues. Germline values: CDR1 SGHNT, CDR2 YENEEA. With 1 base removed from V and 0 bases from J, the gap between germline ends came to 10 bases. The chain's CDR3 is CASSLAGTSSYNEQFF. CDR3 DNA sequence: TGTGCCAGCAGCTTAGCAGGGACAAGCTCCTACAATGAGCAGTTCTTC.

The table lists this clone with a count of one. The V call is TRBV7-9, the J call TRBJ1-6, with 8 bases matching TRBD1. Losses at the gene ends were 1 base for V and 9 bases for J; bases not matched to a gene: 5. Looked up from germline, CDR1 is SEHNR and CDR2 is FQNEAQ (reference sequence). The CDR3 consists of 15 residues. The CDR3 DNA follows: TGTGCCAGCAGCTTAGTAGGACAGGGAGGTTCACCCCTCCACTTT. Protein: CASSLVGQGGSPLHF.

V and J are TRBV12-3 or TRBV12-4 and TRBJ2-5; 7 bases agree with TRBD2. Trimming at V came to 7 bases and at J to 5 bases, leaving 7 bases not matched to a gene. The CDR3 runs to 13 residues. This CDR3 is CASNGGSGETQYF. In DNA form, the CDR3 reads TGTGCCAGCAATGGGGGTAGCGGGGAGACCCAGTACTTC.

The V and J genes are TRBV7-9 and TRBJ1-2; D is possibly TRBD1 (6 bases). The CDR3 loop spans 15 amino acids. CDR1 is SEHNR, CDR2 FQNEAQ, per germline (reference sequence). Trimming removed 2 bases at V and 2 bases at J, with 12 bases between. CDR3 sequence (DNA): TGTGCCAGCAGCTTATCAGGGGTCCGAAACTATGGCTACACCTTC. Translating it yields CASSLSGVRNYGYTF.

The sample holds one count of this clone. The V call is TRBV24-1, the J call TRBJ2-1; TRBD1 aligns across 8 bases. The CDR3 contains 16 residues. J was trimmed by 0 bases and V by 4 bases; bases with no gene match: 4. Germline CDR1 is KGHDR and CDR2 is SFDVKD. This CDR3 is CATSEPQGVSYNEQFF. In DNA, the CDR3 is TGTGCCACCAGTGAACCACAGGGGGTCTCCTACAATGAGCAGTTCTTC.

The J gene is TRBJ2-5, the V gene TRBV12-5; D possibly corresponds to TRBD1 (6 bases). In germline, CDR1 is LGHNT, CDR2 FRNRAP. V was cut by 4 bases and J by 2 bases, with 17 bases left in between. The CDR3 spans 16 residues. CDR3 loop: CASGWETGKAQETQYF. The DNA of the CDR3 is TGTGCTAGTGGTTGGGAAACAGGGAAGGCTCAAGAGACCCAGTACTTC.

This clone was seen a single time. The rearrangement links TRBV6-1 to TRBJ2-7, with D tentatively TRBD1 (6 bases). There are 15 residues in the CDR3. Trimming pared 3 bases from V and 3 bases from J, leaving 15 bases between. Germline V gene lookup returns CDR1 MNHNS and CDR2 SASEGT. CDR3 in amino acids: CASSDNFGTSYEQYF. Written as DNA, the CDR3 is TGTGCCAGCAGTGACAATTTCGGGACAAGCTACGAGCAGTACTTC.

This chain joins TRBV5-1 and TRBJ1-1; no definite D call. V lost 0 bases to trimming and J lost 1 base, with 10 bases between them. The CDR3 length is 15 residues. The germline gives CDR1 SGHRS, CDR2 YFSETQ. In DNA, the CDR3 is TGCGCCAGCAGCTTGGTGGGGAGTCCGAACACTGAAGCTTTCTTT. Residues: CASSLVGSPNTEAFF. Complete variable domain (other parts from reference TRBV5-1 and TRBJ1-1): KAGVTQTPRYLIKTRGQQVTLSCSPISGHRSVSWYQQTPGQGLQFLFEYFSETQRNKGNFPGRFSGRQFSNSRSEMNVSTLELGDSALYLCASSLVGSPNTEAFFGQGTRLTVV.

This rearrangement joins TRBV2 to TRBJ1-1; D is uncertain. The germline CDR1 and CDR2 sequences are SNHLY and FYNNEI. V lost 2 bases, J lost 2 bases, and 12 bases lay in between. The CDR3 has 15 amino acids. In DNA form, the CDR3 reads TGTGCCAGCAGTGAAATGGCTCAGTTAAACACTGAAGCTTTCTTT. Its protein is CASSEMAQLNTEAFF.

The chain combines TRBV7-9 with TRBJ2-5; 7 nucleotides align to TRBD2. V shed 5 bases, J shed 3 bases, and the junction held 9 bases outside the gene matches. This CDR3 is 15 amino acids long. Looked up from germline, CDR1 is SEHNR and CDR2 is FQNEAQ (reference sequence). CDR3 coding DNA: TGTGCCAGCAGCCGGTACCTCCGGGGGGAAGAGACCCAGTACTTC. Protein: CASSRYLRGEETQYF.

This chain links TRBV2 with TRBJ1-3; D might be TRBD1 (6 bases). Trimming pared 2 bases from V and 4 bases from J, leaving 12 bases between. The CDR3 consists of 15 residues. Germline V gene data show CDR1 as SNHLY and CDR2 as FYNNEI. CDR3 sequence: CASSEWSGEGNTIYF. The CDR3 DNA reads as TGTGCCAGCAGTGAATGGTCAGGGGAAGGAAACACCATATATTTT. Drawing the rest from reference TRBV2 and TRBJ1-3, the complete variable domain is EPEVTQTPSHQVTQMGQEVILRCVPISNHLYFYWYRQILGQKVEFLVSFYNNEISEKSEIFDDQFSVERPDGSNFTLKIRSTKLEDSAMYFCASSEWSGEGNTIYFGEGSWLTVV.